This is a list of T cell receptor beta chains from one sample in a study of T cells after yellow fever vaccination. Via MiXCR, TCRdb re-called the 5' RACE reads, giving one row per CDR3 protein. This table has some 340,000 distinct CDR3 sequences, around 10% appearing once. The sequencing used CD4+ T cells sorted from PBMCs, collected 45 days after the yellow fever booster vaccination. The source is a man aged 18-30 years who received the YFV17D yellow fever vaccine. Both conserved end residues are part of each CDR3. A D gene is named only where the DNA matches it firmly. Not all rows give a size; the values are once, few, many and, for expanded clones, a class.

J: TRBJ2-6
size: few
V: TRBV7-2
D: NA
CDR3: CASSFYSSGANVLTF
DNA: TGTGCCAGCAGCTTTTACAGTTCTGGGGCCAACGTCCTGACTTTC

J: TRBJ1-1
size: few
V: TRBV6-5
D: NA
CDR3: CASCYAGANTEAFF
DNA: TGTGCCAGCTGTTACGCGGGCGCGAACACTGAAGCTTTCTTT

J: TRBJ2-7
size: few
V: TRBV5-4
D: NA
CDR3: CATYRAGTYEQYF
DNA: TGTGCCACCTACCGGGCAGGGACCTACGAGCAGTACTTC

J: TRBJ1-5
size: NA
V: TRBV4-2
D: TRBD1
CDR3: CASSQAPDRARNQPQHF
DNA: TGTGCCAGCAGCCAAGCCCCCGACAGGGCAAGGAATCAGCCCCAGCATTTT

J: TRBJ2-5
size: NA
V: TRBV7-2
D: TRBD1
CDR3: CASSKTGTVFRETQYF
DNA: TGTGCCAGCAGCAAAACCGGGACAGTTTTTCGAGAGACCCAGTACTTC

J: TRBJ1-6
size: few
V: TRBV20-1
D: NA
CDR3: CSASAVGTNNSPLHF
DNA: TGCAGTGCTAGTGCGGTCGGGACAAATAATTCACCCCTCCACTTT

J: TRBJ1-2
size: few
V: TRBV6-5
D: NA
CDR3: CASRPTGTSDGYTF
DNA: TGTGCCAGCAGGCCCACCGGGACATCGGATGGCTACACCTTC

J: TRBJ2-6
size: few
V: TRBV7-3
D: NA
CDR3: CASSLGRGSGANVLTF
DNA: TGTGCCAGCAGCTTAGGACGGGGCTCTGGGGCCAACGTCCTGACTTTC

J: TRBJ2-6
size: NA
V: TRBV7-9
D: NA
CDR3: CASGDSGANVLTF
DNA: TGTGCCAGCGGAGACTCTGGGGCCAACGTCCTGACTTTC

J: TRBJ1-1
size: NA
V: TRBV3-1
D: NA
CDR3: CASSRGSAEAFF
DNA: TGTGCCAGCAGCAGGGGGAGTGCTGAAGCTTTCTTT

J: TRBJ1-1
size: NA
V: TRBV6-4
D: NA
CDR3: CASGREINTEAFF
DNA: TGTGCCAGCGGAAGAGAAATTAACACTGAAGCTTTCTTT

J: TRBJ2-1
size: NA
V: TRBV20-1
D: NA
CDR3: CSARINGGGEQFF
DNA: TGCAGTGCTAGAATAAACGGGGGAGGCGAGCAGTTCTTC

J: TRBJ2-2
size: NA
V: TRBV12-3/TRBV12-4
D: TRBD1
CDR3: CASARKGTEHTGELFF
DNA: TGTGCCAGTGCAAGGAAAGGGACAGAACACACCGGGGAGCTGTTTTTT

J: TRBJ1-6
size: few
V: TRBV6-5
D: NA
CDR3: CASTIRDAPLHF
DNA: TGTGCCAGCACAATCAGGGATGCACCCCTCCACTTT

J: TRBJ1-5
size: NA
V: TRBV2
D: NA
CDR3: CASSLDPSSQSQHF
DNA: TGTGCCAGCAGTCTCGACCCCTCCTCCCAGTCCCAGCATTTT

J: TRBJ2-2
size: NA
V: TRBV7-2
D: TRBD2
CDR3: CASRTETLAGGFTGELFF
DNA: TGTGCCAGCAGAACCGAGACCCTAGCGGGGGGGTTCACCGGGGAGCTGTTTTTT

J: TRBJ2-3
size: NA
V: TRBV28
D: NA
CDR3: CASTRQDATDTQYF
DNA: TGTGCCAGCACAAGACAGGATGCAACAGATACGCAGTATTTT

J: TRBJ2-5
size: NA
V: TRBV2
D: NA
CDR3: CASSWTLPGTQYF
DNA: TGTGCCAGCAGTTGGACTTTGCCGGGGACCCAGTACTTC

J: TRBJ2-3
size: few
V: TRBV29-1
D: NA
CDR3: CSVHRADTQYF
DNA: TGCAGCGTTCACCGGGCAGATACGCAGTATTTT

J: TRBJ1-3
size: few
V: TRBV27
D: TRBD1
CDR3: CASSRDRTSGNTIYF
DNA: TGTGCCAGCAGTCGGGACAGAACTTCTGGAAACACCATATATTTT

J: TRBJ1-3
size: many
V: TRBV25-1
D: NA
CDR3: CAIQASTGNTIYF
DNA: TGTGCCATCCAGGCCAGTACTGGAAACACCATATATTTT

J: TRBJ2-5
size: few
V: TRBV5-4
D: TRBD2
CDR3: CASSSAGARGAQETQYF
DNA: TGTGCCAGCAGCTCCGCTGGGGCGCGGGGGGCTCAAGAGACCCAGTACTTC

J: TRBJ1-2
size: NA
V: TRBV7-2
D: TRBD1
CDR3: CASSLAGGGGYTF
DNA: TGTGCCAGCAGCTTAGCAGGGGGCGGCGGCTACACCTTC

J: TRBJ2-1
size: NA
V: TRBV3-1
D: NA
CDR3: CASSQAAGSQFF
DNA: TGTGCCAGCAGCCAAGCAGCGGGCTCACAGTTCTTC

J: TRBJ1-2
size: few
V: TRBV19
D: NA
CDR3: CASSIPPSTETGYTF
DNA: TGTGCCAGTAGTATCCCACCATCGACAGAAACAGGCTACACCTTC

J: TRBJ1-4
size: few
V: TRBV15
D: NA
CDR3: CATSRGEKLFF
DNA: TGTGCCACCAGCAGGGGAGAAAAACTGTTTTTT

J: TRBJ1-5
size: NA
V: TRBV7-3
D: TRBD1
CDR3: CASSEGAGRVEQPQHF
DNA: TGTGCCAGCAGCGAGGGGGCAGGTCGAGTAGAGCAGCCCCAGCATTTT

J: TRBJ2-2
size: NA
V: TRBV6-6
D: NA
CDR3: CASSYRPAGELFF
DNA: TGTGCCAGCAGTTACAGGCCGGCCGGGGAGCTGTTTTTT

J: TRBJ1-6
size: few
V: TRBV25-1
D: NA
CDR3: CASSEYEGRHSPLHF
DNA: TGTGCCAGCAGTGAATATGAGGGGCGGCATTCACCCCTCCACTTT

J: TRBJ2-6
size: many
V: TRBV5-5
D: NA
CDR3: CASSEGPAGANVLTF
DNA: TGTGCCAGCAGTGAGGGACCGGCTGGGGCCAACGTCCTGACTTTC

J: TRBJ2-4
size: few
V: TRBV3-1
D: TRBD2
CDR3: CASSQAGGENIQYF
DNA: TGTGCCAGCAGCCAAGCGGGGGGGGAAAACATTCAGTACTTC

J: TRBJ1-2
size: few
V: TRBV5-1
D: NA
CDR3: CASSPGTDGYGYTF
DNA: TGCGCCAGCAGCCCGGGGACGGACGGCTATGGCTACACCTTC

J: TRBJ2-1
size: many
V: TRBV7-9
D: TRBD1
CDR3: CASSFTFNPGTGKYNEQFF
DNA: TGTGCCAGCAGCTTTACCTTCAACCCCGGGACAGGGAAGTACAATGAGCAGTTCTTC

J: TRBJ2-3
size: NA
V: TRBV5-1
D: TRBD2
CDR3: CASNGLVSGGASDTQYF
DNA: TGCGCCAGCAACGGTCTCGTGAGCGGGGGGGCATCTGATACGCAGTATTTT

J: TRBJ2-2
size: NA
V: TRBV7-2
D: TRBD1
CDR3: CASSTTGTGELFF
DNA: TGTGCCAGCAGCACGACAGGGACCGGGGAGCTGTTTTTT

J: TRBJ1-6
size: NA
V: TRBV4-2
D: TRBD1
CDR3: CASSQLTGSNSPLHF
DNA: TGTGCCAGCAGCCAATTGACAGGGTCGAATTCACCCCTCCACTTT

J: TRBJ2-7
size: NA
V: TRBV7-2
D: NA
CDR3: CASSSFRDTSNEQYF
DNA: TGTGCCAGCAGCTCATTCCGGGACACCTCCAACGAGCAGTACTTC

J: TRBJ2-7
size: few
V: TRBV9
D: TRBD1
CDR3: CASSPRDRGEQYF
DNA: TGTGCCAGCAGCCCCAGGGACAGGGGCGAGCAGTACTTC

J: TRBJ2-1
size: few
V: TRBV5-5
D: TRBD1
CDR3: CASSTGTENNEQFF
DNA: TGTGCCAGCAGCACCGGGACAGAGAACAATGAGCAGTTCTTC

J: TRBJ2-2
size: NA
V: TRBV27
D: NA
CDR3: CASSWGIGVTGELFF
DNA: TGTGCCAGCAGCTGGGGGATAGGGGTCACCGGGGAGCTGTTTTTT

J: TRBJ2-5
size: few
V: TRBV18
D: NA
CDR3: CASSPRLEETQYF
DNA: TGTGCCAGCTCACCCCGATTGGAAGAGACCCAGTACTTC

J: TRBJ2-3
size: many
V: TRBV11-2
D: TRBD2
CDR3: CASSFPTLAGVNTDTQYF
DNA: TGTGCCAGCAGCTTCCCCACTCTAGCGGGGGTGAACACAGATACGCAGTATTTT

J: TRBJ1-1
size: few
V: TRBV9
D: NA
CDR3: CASSVDPTGGNTEAFF
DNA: TGTGCCAGCAGCGTAGATCCGACAGGCGGTAACACTGAAGCTTTCTTT

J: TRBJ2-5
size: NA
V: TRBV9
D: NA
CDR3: CASSVEGGRAPQETQYF
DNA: TGTGCCAGCAGCGTCGAGGGGGGCAGGGCCCCCCAAGAGACCCAGTACTTC

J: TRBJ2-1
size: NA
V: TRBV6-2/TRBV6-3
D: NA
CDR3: CASSYSIQAGFVNEQFF
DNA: TGTGCCAGCAGTTACTCGATTCAGGCAGGGTTTGTCAATGAGCAGTTCTTC

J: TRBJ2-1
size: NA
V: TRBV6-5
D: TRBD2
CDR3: CASSYEAGGRSEQFF
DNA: TGTGCCAGCAGTTACGAGGCGGGGGGGAGGAGTGAGCAGTTCTTC

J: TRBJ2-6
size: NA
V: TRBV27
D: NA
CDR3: CASSLRAEGANVLTF
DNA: TGTGCCAGCAGTTTACGGGCAGAGGGGGCCAACGTCCTGACTTTC

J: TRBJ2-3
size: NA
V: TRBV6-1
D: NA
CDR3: CASRASGLYSAVF
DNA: TGTGCCAGCCGGGCATCCGGGCTGTATAGCGCAGTTTTT

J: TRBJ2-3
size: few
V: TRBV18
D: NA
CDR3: CASSPDVALGGF
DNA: TGTGCCAGCTCACCCGACGTAGCCTTAGGGGGTTTT

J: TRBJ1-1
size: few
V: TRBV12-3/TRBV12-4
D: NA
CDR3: CASRSPGFNTEAFF
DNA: TGTGCCAGCCGTTCCCCGGGATTCAACACTGAAGCTTTCTTT